A single sample is the source of the 29 T cell receptor beta chains below, sequenced in a study of cytomegalovirus exposure and HLA in healthy donors. The PCR used 60 Vbeta and 13 Jbeta primers. Some clones are missing from TCRdb's copy, which holds only in-frame ones; the method was immunoSEQ multiplex PCR. The sample contains tens of thousands of clones, roughly 70% of which appear only once. Source material: PBMCs. These receptors all stem from a man in his sixties in good health and CMV-seropositive.

The gene calls are TRBV4-1 and TRBJ1-5; D call uncertain. CDR3 length: 14 amino acids. Germline CDR1 reads MGHRA; CDR2 reads YSYEKL. Trimming removed 2 bases from V and 6 bases from J, with 11 bases in between. The CDR3 is CASSQISALQPQHF. CDR3 DNA sequence: TGCGCCAGCAGCCAAATCAGCGCGCTTCAGCCCCAGCATTTT.

The V call is TRBV27, the J call TRBJ2-1; 10 bases line up with TRBD1. The V and J ends lost 6 bases and 7 bases, in that order; junction bases with no gene match: 18. CDR3 length equals 18 residues. Per the germline V gene, CDR1 is MNHEY and CDR2 is SMNVEV (reference sequence). CDR3 coding DNA: TGTGCCAGCAGCCCGGGACAGGGGTTGTGGGGGGCGGGTAATGAGCAGTTCTTC. Amino acids: CASSPGQGLWGAGNEQFF.

The rearrangement joins TRBV7-8 to TRBJ2-7, with 9 nucleotides matching TRBD1. The CDR3 is 16 residues long. The germline gives CDR1 SGHVS, CDR2 FQNEAQ. V lost 5 bases to trimming and J lost 6 bases; unmatched junction nucleotides: 14. CDR3 bases: TGTGCCAGCAGCCTTATCATGGGGACAGGGACGAGCGAGCAGTACTTC. This encodes CASSLIMGTGTSEQYF.

The V and J genes are TRBV5-1 and TRBJ2-3, with TRBD1 matching 7 bases. Germline V gene sequence: CDR1 SGHRS, CDR2 YFSETQ. This CDR3 comprises 16 residues. V gave up 4 bases and J gave up 3 bases; unmatched junction bases: 11. CDR3 amino acids: CASSLGQADWTDTQYF. For the CDR3, the DNA is TGCGCCAGCAGCCTAGGACAGGCGGATTGGACAGATACGCAGTATTTT.

Of note for this clone: A junction boundary mismatches the germline segment, possibly from a read error. V gene TRBV30 combines with J gene TRBJ1-5; the D gene is possibly TRBD1 (6 bases). Germline V gene data show CDR1 as GTSNPN and CDR2 as SVGIG (reference sequence). The CDR3 is made up of 13 amino acids. Here the CDR3 reads CPWSVQGGQPQHF. The CDR3 DNA reads TGTCCCTGGAGCGTACAGGGCGGGCAGCCCCAGCATTTC.

This clone was observed a handful of times. The rearrangement links TRBV5-6 to TRBJ2-5; TRBD1 might be the D (6 bases). The CDR3 runs to 14 residues. Germline assignment: CDR1 SGHDT and CDR2 YYEEEE. Trimming shortened V by 1 base and J by 4 bases, and 11 bases separated the two germline ends. In nucleotides, the CDR3 is TGTGCCAGCAGCTTGTACAGGGCTGGAGAGACCCAGTACTTC. Translated: CASSLYRAGETQYF. The entire variable domain, with the rest obtained from reference TRBV5-6 and TRBJ2-5, is as follows: DAGVTQSPTHLIKTRGQQVTLRCSPKSGHDTVSWYQQALGQGPQFIFQYYEEEERQRGNFPDRFSGHQFPNYSSELNVNALLLGDSALYLCASSLYRAGETQYFGPGTRLLVL.

As for this clone: The same CDR3 also results from other DNA sequences found in this sample. The chain is built from TRBV11-3 and TRBJ2-3; 7 bases agree with TRBD2. This CDR3 contains 14 residues. Trimming removed 1 base from V and 3 bases from J; junction bases left unmatched: 1. CDR1 and CDR2 from the germline V gene are SGHNT and YENEEA. The CDR3, as DNA: TGTGCCAGCAGCTTAGTGGGAGGGACAGATACGCAGTATTTT. It is translated as CASSLVGGTDTQYF.

V and J are TRBV2 and TRBJ1-1, with 8 bases that match TRBD1. Germline CDR1 and CDR2: SNHLY and FYNNEI. Losses at the gene ends were 7 bases for V and 7 bases for J; bases not matched to a gene: 8. CDR3 size: 13 residues. CDR3 residues: CASITDREDEAFF. The DNA for the CDR3 is TGTGCCAGCATTACGGACAGGGAGGATGAAGCTTTCTTT.

The chain combines TRBV6-4 with TRBJ2-1; 11 bases match TRBD2. The CDR3 extends over 15 amino acids. Trimming took 0 bases from V and 9 from J; bases not matched to a gene: 4. Germline V gene lookup returns CDR1 MRHNA and CDR2 SNTAGT. In DNA, the CDR3 is TGTGCCAGCAGTGACTCACTAGCGGGGGCCTCTGAGCAGTTCTTC. It yields the protein CASSDSLAGASEQFF.

V usage is TRBV10-3 and J usage is TRBJ1-2, with 8 bases that match TRBD1. The V and J ends lost 4 bases and 2 bases, in that order; junction bases with no gene match: 0. Germline loops: CDR1 ENHRY, CDR2 SYGVKD. This CDR3 region has 13 residues. Here the CDR3 reads CAISGDRNYGYTF. Here the CDR3 DNA reads TGTGCCATCAGTGGGGACAGGAACTATGGCTACACCTTC.

The CDR3: CASQTGGPSGELFF. The CDR3 DNA reads as TGTGCCAGTCAGACCGGGGGGCCGAGCGGGGAGCTGTTTTTT. The chain uses TRBV4-2 and TRBJ2-2; D possibly corresponds to TRBD2 (7 bases). Germline CDR1 LGHNA, CDR2 YNFKEQ. There are 14 residues in the CDR3. The V end lost 9 bases, the J end lost 7 bases, and 18 bases lay between the germline ends.

This chain joins TRBV2 and TRBJ2-1, with D uncertain. CDR1 and CDR2 (germline): SNHLY, FYNNEI. There are 12 residues in the CDR3. Trimming shortened V by 5 bases and J by 2 bases, and 4 bases separated the two germline ends. Written as DNA, the CDR3 is TGTGCCAGCAGTTCAGCCTACAATGAGCAGTTCTTC. As protein: CASSSAYNEQFF.

The chain links TRBV2 to TRBJ1-1, with D hard to call. The CDR3 runs to 13 residues. The germline CDR1 and CDR2 sequences are SNHLY and FYNNEI. V was pared by 6 bases and J by 5 bases, with 13 bases between. CDR3 protein: CASSVGEPTEAFF. DNA for the CDR3: TGTGCCAGCAGCGTTGGTGAGCCGACTGAAGCTTTCTTT.

This sequence joins TRBV5-4 and TRBJ1-1; 9 positions agree with TRBD1. Germline CDR1 reads SGHNT; CDR2 reads YYREEE (reference sequence). V was clipped by 3 bases and J by 6 bases; unmatched bases: 6. The CDR3 sequence is 14 residues long. In DNA form, the CDR3 reads TGTGCCAGCAGCTCCTGGGACAGGGAGGCTGAAGCTTTCTTT. Its protein is CASSSWDREAEAFF.

The DNA for the CDR3 is TGCGCCAGCCGCGACTTCCGAGGGAATGAGCAGTTCTTC. Protein product: CASRDFRGNEQFF. The rearrangement uses TRBV5-1 and TRBJ2-1, with D tentatively TRBD2 (5 bases). V dropped 7 bases and J dropped 7 bases, with 15 bases sitting between them. The CDR3 is made up of 13 amino acids. Germline CDR1 is SGHRS and CDR2 is YFSETQ.

The chain is built from TRBV6-1 and TRBJ1-2, with D unclear. The CDR3 totals 15 residues. Trimming stripped 7 bases from V and 0 bases from J, with 15 bases between. CDR1 MNHNS and CDR2 SASEGT come from the germline V gene. The CDR3 here is CASNPARGTNYGYTF. For the CDR3, the DNA is TGTGCCAGCAACCCCGCCCGGGGAACTAACTATGGCTACACCTTC.

This chain uses TRBV2 with TRBJ2-1, with TRBD2 matching 8 bases. The CDR3 sequence is 15 residues long. The trim removed 2 bases at V and 2 bases at J, leaving 2 bases unmatched. Germline V gives CDR1 SNHLY, CDR2 FYNNEI. The CDR3 is CASSESGGAYNEQFF. CDR3 nucleotides: TGTGCCAGCAGTGAATCGGGGGGGGCCTACAATGAGCAGTTCTTC.

This clone has just a few counts. The chain employs TRBV7-2 and TRBJ1-5; tentatively, D is TRBD1 (5 bases). This CDR3 comprises 15 residues. Germline V gene data show CDR1 as SGHTA and CDR2 as FQGNSA. The ends were cut back, 1 base at V and 6 bases at J, with 13 bases in the middle. The CDR3 nucleotides are TGTGCCAGCAGCTTAGTCGGGCAGGGAGGTCAGCCCCAGCATTTT. Its protein is CASSLVGQGGQPQHF. Full variable domain (outside the CDR3, taken from reference TRBV7-2 and TRBJ1-5): GAGVSQSPSNKVTEKGKDVELRCDPISGHTALYWYRQSLGQGLEFLIYFQGNSAPDKSGLPSDRFSAERTGGSVSTLTIQRTQQEDSAVYLCASSLVGQGGQPQHFGDGTRLSIL.

This clone was observed a handful of times. The V gene is TRBV6-5, the J gene TRBJ2-1; no clear D. Germline lookup yields CDR1 MNHEY and CDR2 SVGAGI. Trimming shortened V by 4 bases and J by 10 bases, and 11 bases separated the two germline ends. The CDR3 length is 12 residues. CDR3 in DNA: TGTGCCAGCAGTTTCGACCGGGTCGAGCAGTTCTTC. Protein: CASSFDRVEQFF.

The chain employs TRBV21-1 and TRBJ2-1; TRBD1 is the table's D call and was not checked against the DNA. TRBV21-1 is a recognized pseudogene. The CDR3 totals 12 residues. CDR3 amino acids: CASSKDPVEQFF. The CDR3 coding sequence is TGTGCCAGCAGCAAAGATCCAGTCGAGCAGTTCTTC.

The J gene is TRBJ1-1, the V gene TRBV19; D perhaps matches TRBD1 (5 bases). Trimming removed 6 bases at V and 3 bases at J, with 17 bases between. There are 15 residues in the CDR3. Germline V gene data show CDR1 as LNHDA and CDR2 as SQIVND (reference sequence). CDR3 in DNA: TGTGCCAGTAGACATCCTAGGGGTGGGGACACTGAAGCTTTCTTT. The encoded protein is CASRHPRGGDTEAFF. The complete variable domain, with remaining parts taken from reference TRBV19 and TRBJ1-1, reads DGGITQSPKYLFRKEGQNVTLSCEQNLNHDAMYWYRQDPGQGLRLIYYSQIVNDFQKGDIAEGYSVSREKKESFPLTVTSAQKNPTAFYLCASRHPRGGDTEAFFGQGTRLTVV.

The chain employs TRBV6-5 and TRBJ2-5; 8 bases fit TRBD2. The trim removed 3 bases at V and 5 bases at J, leaving 8 bases unmatched. Germline loops: CDR1 MNHEY, CDR2 SVGAGI. There are 15 residues in the CDR3. CDR3 in DNA: TGTGCCAGCAGTTATACGGGAGGGCTATGGGAGACCCAGTACTTC. This sequence encodes CASSYTGGLWETQYF.

This clone occurred once. The gene calls are TRBV7-3 and TRBJ2-3, with D possibly being TRBD2 (7 bases). Germline values: CDR1 SGHTA, CDR2 FQGTGA. Trimming took off 5 bases at V and 6 bases at J, with 21 bases between the two ends. The CDR3 is 16 residues long. The CDR3 loop is CASSKTSGATGDTQYF. The CDR3 DNA is TGTGCCAGCAGCAAGACCAGCGGGGCAACAGGGGATACGCAGTATTTT.

The gene calls are TRBV10-3 and TRBJ1-1; D unclear. V lost 4 bases and J 1 base, leaving 16 bases between the germline ends. Germline V CDR1 and CDR2: ENHRY, SYGVKD. This CDR3 is built from 16 residues. CDR3 in DNA: TGTGCCATCAGTGGGTACTCCCTCTCTCAGAACACTGAAGCTTTCTTT. It codes for CAISGYSLSQNTEAFF.

This clone was seen a handful of times. CDR3 in DNA: TGTGCCTGGAACAGGGGCTCCGGGGAGCTGTTTTTT. Residues: CAWNRGSGELFF. This chain joins TRBV30 and TRBJ2-2; 7 nucleotides agree with TRBD1. CDR1 and CDR2 from the germline V gene are GTSNPN and SVGIG (reference sequence). The CDR3 sequence is 12 residues long. V dropped 4 bases and J dropped 6; count of bases not matched to a gene: 2.

The V call is TRBV4-1, the J call TRBJ2-7; D possibly corresponds to TRBD2 (6 bases). Trimming cost V 3 bases and J 3 bases, with 12 bases left between them. Per germline, CDR1 MGHRA and CDR2 YSYEKL. This CDR3 is built from 14 residues. The CDR3 region is CASSHKGGVYEQYF. CDR3 bases: TGCGCCAGCAGCCACAAGGGCGGGGTCTACGAGCAGTACTTC.

The chain joins TRBV5-4 to TRBJ2-7, with a tentative D call TRBD2 (5 bases). V was trimmed by 5 bases and J by 1 base, leaving 13 bases between them. The germline V gene encodes CDR1 SGHNT and CDR2 YYREEE (reference sequence). The CDR3 sequence is 14 residues long. The CDR3 nucleotides are TGTGCCAGCAGACCGGCGGGTGGGTCCTACGAGCAGTACTTC. Translated, it gives CASRPAGGSYEQYF.

This rearrangement joins TRBV9 to TRBJ2-3; 14 bases line up with TRBD2. Germline V lookup: CDR1 SGDLS, CDR2 YYNGEE. CDR3 length: 15 amino acids. The trim removed 0 bases at V and 6 bases at J, leaving 0 bases unmatched. The DNA of the CDR3 is TGTGCCAGCAGCGTAGGACTAGCGGGAGGGGATACGCAGTATTTT. It encodes CASSVGLAGGDTQYF.

The CDR3 loop is CASSKTGQGGYGYTF. Here the CDR3 DNA reads TGTGCCAGCAGTAAGACTGGACAGGGGGGATATGGCTACACCTTC. The gene calls are TRBV2 and TRBJ1-2; 10 bases line up with TRBD1. The germline CDR1 and CDR2 sequences are SNHLY and FYNNEI. The V gene end was trimmed by 5 bases and the J gene end by 5 bases; junction bases not matched to a gene: 8. The CDR3 consists of 15 residues.